The following is a T cell receptor beta chain sequence with its context. The data stem from a study of T cell changes during pregnancy in multiple sclerosis. Looked up from germline, CDR1 is SGHTA and CDR2 is FQGNSA. V shed 0 bases, J shed 8 bases, and the junction held 3 bases outside the gene matches. This CDR3 has 16 residues. Measured with immunoSEQ multiplex PCR; TCRdb has only the in-frame clones, and not every one. The data contain 37,000 or so clones, over 75% of them singletons. The starting material was CD4+ T cells from peripheral blood mononuclear cells, obtained before pregnancy. The receptor was isolated from a female donor with multiple sclerosis, enrolled in a pregnancy study. The gene calls are TRBV7-2 and TRBJ2-4, with 14 nucleotides matching TRBD2. The CDR3 protein is CASSLAGTSGSYIQYF. CDR3 nucleotides: TGTGCCAGCAGCTTAGCGGGGACTAGCGGGAGTTACATTCAGTACTTC.